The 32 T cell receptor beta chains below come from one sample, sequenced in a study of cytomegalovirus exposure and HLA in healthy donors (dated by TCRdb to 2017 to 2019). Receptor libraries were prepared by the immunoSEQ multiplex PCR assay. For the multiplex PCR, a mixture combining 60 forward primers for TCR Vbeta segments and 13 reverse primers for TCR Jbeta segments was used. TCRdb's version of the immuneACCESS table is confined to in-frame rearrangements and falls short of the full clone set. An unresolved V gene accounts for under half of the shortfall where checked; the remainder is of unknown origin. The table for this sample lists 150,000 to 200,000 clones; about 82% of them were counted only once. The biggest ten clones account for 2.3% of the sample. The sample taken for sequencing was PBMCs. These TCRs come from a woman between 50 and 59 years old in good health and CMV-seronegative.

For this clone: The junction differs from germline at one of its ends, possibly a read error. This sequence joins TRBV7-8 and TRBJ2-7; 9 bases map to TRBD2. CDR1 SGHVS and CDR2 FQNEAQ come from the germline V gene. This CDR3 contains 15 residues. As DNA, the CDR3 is TGTGCCAGCAGCTTACTAGCGGGACCAGGTTACGGGCAGTACTTC. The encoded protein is CASSLLAGPGYGQYF.

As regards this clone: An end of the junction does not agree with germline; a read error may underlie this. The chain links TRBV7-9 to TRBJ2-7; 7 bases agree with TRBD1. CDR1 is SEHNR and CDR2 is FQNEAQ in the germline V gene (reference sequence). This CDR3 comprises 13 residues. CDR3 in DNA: TGTTCCAGCAGCTTCCAGGGGGTTAGCGAGCAGTACTTC. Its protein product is CSSSFQGVSEQYF.

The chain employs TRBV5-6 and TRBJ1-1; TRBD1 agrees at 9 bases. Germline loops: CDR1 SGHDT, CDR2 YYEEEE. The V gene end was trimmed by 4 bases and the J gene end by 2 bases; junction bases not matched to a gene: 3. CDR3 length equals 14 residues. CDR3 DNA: TGTGCCAGCAGCCGGGACAGGGTTAACACTGAAGCTTTCTTT. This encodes CASSRDRVNTEAFF.

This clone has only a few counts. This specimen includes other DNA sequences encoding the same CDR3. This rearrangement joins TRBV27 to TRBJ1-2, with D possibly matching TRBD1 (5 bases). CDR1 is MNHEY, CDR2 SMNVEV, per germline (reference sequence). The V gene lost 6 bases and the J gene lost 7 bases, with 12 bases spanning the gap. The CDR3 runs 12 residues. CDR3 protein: CASSPRGGGYTF. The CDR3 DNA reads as TGTGCCAGCAGCCCTAGGGGAGGTGGCTACACCTTC.

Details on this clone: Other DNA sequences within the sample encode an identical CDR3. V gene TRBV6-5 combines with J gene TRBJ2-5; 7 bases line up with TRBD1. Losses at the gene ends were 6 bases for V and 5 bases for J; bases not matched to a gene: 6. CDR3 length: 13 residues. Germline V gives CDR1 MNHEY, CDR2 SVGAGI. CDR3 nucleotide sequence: TGTGCCAGCAGACGGACAGGAAGGGAGACCCAGTACTTC. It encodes CASRRTGRETQYF.

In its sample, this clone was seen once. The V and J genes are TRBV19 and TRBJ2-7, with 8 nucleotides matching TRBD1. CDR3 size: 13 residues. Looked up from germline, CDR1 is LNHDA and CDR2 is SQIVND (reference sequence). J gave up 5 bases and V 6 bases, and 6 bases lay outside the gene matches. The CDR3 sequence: CASSSGQGNEQYF. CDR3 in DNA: TGTGCCAGTAGCTCTGGACAGGGAAACGAGCAGTACTTC.

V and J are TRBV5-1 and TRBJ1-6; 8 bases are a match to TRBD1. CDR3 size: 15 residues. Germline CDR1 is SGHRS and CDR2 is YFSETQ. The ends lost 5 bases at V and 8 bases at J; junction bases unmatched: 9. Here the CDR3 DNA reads TGCGCCAGCAGTTTGACAGGACAGGGAGATTCACCCCTCCACTTT. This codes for CASSLTGQGDSPLHF.

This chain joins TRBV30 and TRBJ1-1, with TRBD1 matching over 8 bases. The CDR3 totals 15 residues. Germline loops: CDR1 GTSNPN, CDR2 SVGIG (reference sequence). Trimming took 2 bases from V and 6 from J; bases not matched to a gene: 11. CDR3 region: CAWSKGQGLGAEAFF. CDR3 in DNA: TGTGCCTGGAGTAAAGGACAGGGCCTAGGGGCTGAAGCTTTCTTT.

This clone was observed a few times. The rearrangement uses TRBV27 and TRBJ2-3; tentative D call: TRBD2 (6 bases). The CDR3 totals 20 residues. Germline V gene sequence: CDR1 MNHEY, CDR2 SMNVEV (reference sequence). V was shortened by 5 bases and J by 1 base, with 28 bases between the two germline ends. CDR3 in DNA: TGTGCCAGCAGTCATAAGGGGCGGGAAAGGATCCTAGGGGGCACAGATACGCAGTATTTT. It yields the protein CASSHKGRERILGGTDTQYF.

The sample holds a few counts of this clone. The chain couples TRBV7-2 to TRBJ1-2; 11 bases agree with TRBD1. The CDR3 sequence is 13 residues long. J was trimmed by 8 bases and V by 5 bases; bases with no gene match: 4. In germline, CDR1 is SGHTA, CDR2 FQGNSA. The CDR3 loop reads CASSGQGAWGYTF. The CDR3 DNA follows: TGTGCCAGCAGCGGACAGGGGGCGTGGGGCTACACCTTC.

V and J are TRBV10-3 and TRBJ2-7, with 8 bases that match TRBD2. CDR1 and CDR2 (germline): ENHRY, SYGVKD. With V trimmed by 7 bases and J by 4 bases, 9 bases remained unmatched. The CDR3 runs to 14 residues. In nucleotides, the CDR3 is TGTGCCATCAAGGTCACGAGCGGGAGTTACGAGCAGTACTTC. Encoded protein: CAIKVTSGSYEQYF.

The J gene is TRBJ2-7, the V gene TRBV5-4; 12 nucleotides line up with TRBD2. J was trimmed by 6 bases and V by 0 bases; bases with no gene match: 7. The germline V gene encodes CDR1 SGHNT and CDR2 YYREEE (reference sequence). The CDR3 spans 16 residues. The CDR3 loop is CASSLGDTSGRSEQYF. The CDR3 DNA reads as TGTGCCAGCAGCTTGGGGGACACTAGCGGGAGGAGCGAGCAGTACTTC.

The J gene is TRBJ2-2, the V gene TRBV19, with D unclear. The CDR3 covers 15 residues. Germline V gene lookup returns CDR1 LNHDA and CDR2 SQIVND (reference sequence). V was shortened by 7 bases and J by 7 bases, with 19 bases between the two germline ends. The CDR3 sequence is CASNLMGSSRGELFF. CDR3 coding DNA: TGTGCCAGTAACCTAATGGGCAGCTCTCGCGGGGAGCTGTTTTTT.

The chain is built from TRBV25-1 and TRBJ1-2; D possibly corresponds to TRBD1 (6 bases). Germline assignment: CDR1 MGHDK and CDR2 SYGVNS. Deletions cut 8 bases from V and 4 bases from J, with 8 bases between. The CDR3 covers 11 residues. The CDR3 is CASRGGYGYTF. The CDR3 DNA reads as TGTGCCAGCCGAGGGGGCTATGGCTACACCTTC.

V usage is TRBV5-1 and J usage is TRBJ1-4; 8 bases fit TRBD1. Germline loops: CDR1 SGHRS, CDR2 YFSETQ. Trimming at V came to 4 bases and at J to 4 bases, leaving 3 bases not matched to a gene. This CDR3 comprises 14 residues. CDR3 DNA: TGCGCCAGCAGCCAGGACAGGGTTAATGAAAAACTGTTTTTT. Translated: CASSQDRVNEKLFF.

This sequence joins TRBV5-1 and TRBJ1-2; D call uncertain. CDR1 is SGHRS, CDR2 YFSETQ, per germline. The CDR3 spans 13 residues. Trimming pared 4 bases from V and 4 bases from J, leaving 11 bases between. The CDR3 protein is CASSPTRTYGYTF. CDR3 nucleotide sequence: TGCGCCAGCAGCCCTACGAGAACCTATGGCTACACCTTC.

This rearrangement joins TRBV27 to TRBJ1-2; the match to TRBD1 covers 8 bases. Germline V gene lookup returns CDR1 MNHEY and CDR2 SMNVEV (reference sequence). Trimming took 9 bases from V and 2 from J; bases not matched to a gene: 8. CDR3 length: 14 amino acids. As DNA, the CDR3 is TGTGCCAGTTCACCACAGGGGGGGAACTATGGCTACACCTTC. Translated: CASSPQGGNYGYTF.

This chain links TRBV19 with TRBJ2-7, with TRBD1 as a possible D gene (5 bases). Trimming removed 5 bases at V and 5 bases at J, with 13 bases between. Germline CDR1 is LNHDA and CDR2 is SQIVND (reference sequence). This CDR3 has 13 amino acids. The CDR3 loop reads CASSPYQGDEQYF. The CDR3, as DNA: TGTGCCAGTAGTCCGTATCAAGGGGACGAGCAGTACTTC.

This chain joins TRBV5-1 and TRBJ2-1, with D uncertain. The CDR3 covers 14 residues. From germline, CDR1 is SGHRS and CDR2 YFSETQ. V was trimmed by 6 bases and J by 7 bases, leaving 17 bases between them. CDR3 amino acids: CASTQPPLENEQFF. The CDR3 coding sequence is TGCGCCAGCACTCAACCCCCTCTAGAGAATGAGCAGTTCTTC. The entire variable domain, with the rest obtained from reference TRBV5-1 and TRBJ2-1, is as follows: KAGVTQTPRYLIKTRGQQVTLSCSPISGHRSVSWYQQTPGQGLQFLFEYFSETQRNKGNFPGRFSGRQFSNSRSEMNVSTLELGDSALYLCASTQPPLENEQFFGPGTRLTVL.

In DNA, the CDR3 is TGTGCCAGCAGCCCCGGTGGAGGGGGCCAGAACACCGGGGAGCTGTTTTTT. Translation: CASSPGGGGQNTGELFF. The chain joins TRBV9 to TRBJ2-2, with D perhaps TRBD1 (7 bases). The CDR3 extends over 17 amino acids. Germline values: CDR1 SGDLS, CDR2 YYNGEE. Between the trimmed V and J ends, which lost 4 bases and 1 base, there was a span of 17 bases.

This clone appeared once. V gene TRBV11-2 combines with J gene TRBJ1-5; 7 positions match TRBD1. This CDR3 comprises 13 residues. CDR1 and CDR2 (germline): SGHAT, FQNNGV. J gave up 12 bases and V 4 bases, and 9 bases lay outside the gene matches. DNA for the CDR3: TGTGCCAGCAGCTCCCTAGGACAGGATCACCAGCATTTT. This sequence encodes CASSSLGQDHQHF.

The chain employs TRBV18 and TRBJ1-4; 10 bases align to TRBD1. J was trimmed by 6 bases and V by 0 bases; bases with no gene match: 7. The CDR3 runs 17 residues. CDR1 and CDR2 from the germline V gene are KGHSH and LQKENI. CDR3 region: CASSPPRGQGSYEKLFF. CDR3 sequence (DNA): TGTGCCAGCTCACCACCTCGGGGACAGGGGTCGTATGAAAAACTGTTTTTT.

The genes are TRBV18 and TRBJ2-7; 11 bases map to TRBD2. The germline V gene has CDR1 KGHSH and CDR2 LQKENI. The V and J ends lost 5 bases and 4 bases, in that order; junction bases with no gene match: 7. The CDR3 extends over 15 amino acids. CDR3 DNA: TGTGCCAGCTCAGAACTAGCGGGAGCGCCATACGAGCAGTACTTC. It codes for CASSELAGAPYEQYF.

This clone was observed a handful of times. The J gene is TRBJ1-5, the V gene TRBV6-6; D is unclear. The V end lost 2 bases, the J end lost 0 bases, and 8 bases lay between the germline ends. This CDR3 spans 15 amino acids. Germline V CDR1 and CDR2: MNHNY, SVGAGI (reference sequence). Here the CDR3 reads CASSYGQYSNQPQHF. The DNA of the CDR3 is TGTGCCAGCAGTTACGGCCAGTATAGCAATCAGCCCCAGCATTTT.

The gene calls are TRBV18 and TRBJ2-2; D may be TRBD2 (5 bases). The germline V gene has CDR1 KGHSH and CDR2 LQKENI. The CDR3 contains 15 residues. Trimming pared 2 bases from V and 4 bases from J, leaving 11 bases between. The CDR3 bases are TGTGCCAGCTCACCATTGTCGAGCGGCACCGGGGAGCTGTTTTTT. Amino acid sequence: CASSPLSSGTGELFF.

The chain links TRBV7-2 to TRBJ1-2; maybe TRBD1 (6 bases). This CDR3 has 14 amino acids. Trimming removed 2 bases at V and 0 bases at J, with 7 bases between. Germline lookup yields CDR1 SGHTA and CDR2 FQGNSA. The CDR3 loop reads CASSLQGSNYGYTF. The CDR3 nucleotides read TGTGCCAGCAGCTTACAGGGGTCTAACTATGGCTACACCTTC.

The CDR3, as DNA: TGTGCCAGCAGAGAATGGGGACTAGCGGGGCAAGAGACCCAGTACTTC. Amino acids: CASREWGLAGQETQYF. The V and J genes are TRBV6-1 and TRBJ2-5, with 13 bases matching TRBD2. V trimming: 6 bases; J trimming: 2 bases; junction bases outside the gene matches: 6. The CDR3 has 16 amino acids. Germline V lookup: CDR1 MNHNS, CDR2 SASEGT.

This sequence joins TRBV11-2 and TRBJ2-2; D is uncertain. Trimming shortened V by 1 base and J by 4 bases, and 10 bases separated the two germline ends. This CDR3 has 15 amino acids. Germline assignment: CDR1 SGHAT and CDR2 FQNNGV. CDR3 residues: CASSLVRSATGELFF. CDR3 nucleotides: TGTGCCAGCAGCTTAGTTCGGAGCGCCACCGGGGAGCTGTTTTTT.

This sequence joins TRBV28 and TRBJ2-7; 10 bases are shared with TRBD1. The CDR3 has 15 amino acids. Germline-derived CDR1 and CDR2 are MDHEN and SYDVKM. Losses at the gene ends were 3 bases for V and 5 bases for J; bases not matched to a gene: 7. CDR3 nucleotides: TGTGCCAGCAGTTTGATCGGGACAGGGGTCCACGAGCAGTACTTC. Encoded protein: CASSLIGTGVHEQYF.

Here the CDR3 DNA reads TGTGCCACCCAAAGCGGGACGTATAGCAATCAGCCCCAGCATTTT. As protein: CATQSGTYSNQPQHF. The gene calls are TRBV28 and TRBJ1-5; D may be TRBD1 (5 bases). The CDR3 extends over 15 amino acids. V lost 10 bases, J lost 0 bases, and 16 bases lay in between. Germline CDR1 MDHEN, CDR2 SYDVKM.

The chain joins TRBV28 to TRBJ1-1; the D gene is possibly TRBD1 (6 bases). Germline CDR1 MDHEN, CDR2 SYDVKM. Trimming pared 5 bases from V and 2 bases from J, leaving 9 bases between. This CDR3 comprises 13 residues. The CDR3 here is CASSKGDNTEAFF. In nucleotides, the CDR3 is TGTGCCAGCAGTAAGGGGGATAACACTGAAGCTTTCTTT.

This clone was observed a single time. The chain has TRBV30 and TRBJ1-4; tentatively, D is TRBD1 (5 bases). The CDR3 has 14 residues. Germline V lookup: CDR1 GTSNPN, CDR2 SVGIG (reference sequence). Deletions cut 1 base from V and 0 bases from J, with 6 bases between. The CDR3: CAWSEGPTNEKLFF. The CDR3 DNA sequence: TGTGCCTGGAGTGAGGGGCCAACTAATGAAAAACTGTTTTTT.